This is a list of T cell receptor beta chains from one sample in a study of identical twins. TCRdb called the 5' RACE reads again in MiXCR, with one record for every CDR3 protein. The data hold 400,000 to 500,000 distinct CDR3 sequences, with roughly an eighth observed a single time. This sample also appeared in a second study, on yellow fever vaccine responses in identical twins.

The sequenced sample consisted of CD4+ T cells sorted from blood. The origin of the receptors is a woman under 30 in good health. The CDR3 runs from the conserved cysteine through the conserved F or W. Each record gives: J gene, clone size, V gene, D gene, CDR3 protein, CDR3 DNA. D genes are given only for firm matches. The size of a clone is reported for some rows only, either as once, few or many, or as a class for expanded clones.

TRBJ1-1 | NA | TRBV7-9 | NA | CASSLDRGWADTEAFF | TGTGCCAGCAGCTTAGACAGAGGGTGGGCCGACACTGAAGCTTTCTTT
TRBJ2-5 | NA | TRBV10-3 | NA | CAISGIGETQYF | TGTGCCATCAGTGGGATAGGAGAGACCCAGTACTTC
TRBJ1-2 | many | TRBV29-1 | NA | CSIARGREYGYTF | TGCAGCATTGCTCGTGGCAGGGAATACGGCTACACCTTC
TRBJ2-2 | NA | TRBV7-9 | NA | CASSPGLAHDFELFF | TGTGCCAGCAGCCCTGGTCTGGCCCATGACTTCGAGCTGTTTTTT
TRBJ2-2 | once | TRBV5-1 | TRBD1 | CASSLVFRDRVSTGELFF | TGCGCCAGCAGCTTGGTGTTCCGGGACAGGGTGTCCACCGGGGAGCTGTTTTTT
TRBJ1-2 | NA | TRBV20-1 | NA | CSARSLGEGYTF | TGCAGTGCTAGGAGTTTGGGGGAAGGCTACACCTTC
TRBJ1-5 | NA | TRBV15 | NA | CATSGSPGNQPQHF | TGTGCCACCAGCGGATCCCCAGGCAATCAGCCCCAGCATTTT
TRBJ1-2 | few | TRBV29-1 | NA | CSVGRSGNYGYTF | TGCAGCGTTGGGAGGTCGGGGAACTATGGCTACACCTTC
TRBJ1-1 | NA | TRBV20-1 | NA | CSASRGTNTEAFF | TGCAGTGCCAGTAGGGGTACGAACACTGAAGCTTTCTTT
TRBJ2-5 | NA | TRBV28 | NA | CASSSPRTQYF | TGTGCCAGCAGTTCCCCTAGGACCCAGTACTTC
TRBJ1-5 | few | TRBV12-3/TRBV12-4 | NA | CASQAGRRGNQPQHF | TGTGCCAGCCAGGCGGGGCGAAGGGGCAATCAGCCCCAGCATTTT
TRBJ2-1 | many | TRBV12-3/TRBV12-4 | TRBD1 | CASSLTGTGWIF | TGTGCCAGCAGTTTAACCGGGACAGGGTGGATCTTC
TRBJ2-7 | many | TRBV11-2 | TRBD2 | CASSHSPSGSYYEQYF | TGTGCCAGCAGCCATTCACCTAGCGGGAGTTACTACGAGCAGTACTTC
TRBJ2-7 | NA | TRBV20-1 | NA | CSARDSRASAYEQYF | TGCAGTGCTAGAGATAGTCGCGCTAGCGCCTACGAGCAGTACTTC
TRBJ2-4 | NA | TRBV12-3/TRBV12-4 | NA | CASSTTPKNIQYF | TGTGCCAGCAGTACGACTCCAAAAAACATTCAGTACTTC
TRBJ2-7 | NA | TRBV28 | NA | CASGLVEASWTYEQYF | TGTGCCAGCGGCCTTGTGGAGGCCAGCTGGACCTACGAGCAGTACTTC
TRBJ2-1 | NA | TRBV5-1 | TRBD2 | CASSPTLAGDLYNEQFF | TGCGCCAGCAGCCCTACCCTAGCGGGAGATCTCTACAATGAGCAGTTCTTC
TRBJ1-2 | NA | TRBV18 | NA | CASSPITLSQANYGYTF | TGTGCCAGCTCACCCATTACCTTGTCCCAAGCTAACTATGGCTACACCTTC
TRBJ2-3 | NA | TRBV10-3 | NA | CAISPYQRRGDTQYF | TGTGCCATCAGTCCCTACCAGCGGAGAGGCGATACGCAGTATTTT
TRBJ2-3 | many | TRBV27 | NA | CASSLGGRSDTQYF | TGTGCCAGCAGTTTGGGTGGGAGATCAGATACGCAGTATTTT
TRBJ2-3 | many | TRBV5-1 | TRBD1 | CASSLEGGISTDTQYF | TGCGCCAGCAGCTTGGAAGGGGGCATTAGCACAGATACGCAGTATTTT
TRBJ2-3 | few | TRBV4-1 | TRBD2 | CASSQVGGGRGDTQYF | TGCGCCAGCAGCCAAGTCGGCGGGGGAAGAGGAGATACGCAGTATTTT
TRBJ2-3 | few | TRBV15 | NA | CATSSQTRDTQYF | TGTGCCACCAGCAGTCAGACTCGGGATACGCAGTATTTT
TRBJ1-5 | few | TRBV13 | NA | CASSAQRGAQHF | TGTGCCAGCAGCGCCCAGAGGGGGGCCCAGCATTTT
TRBJ2-3 | NA | TRBV12-3/TRBV12-4 | TRBD2 | CASSFRLADNTDTQYF | TGTGCCAGCAGTTTTCGTCTAGCGGACAACACAGATACGCAGTATTTT
TRBJ1-1 | many | TRBV6-5 | NA | CASSSGGLEAFF | TGTGCCAGCAGTTCCGGGGGACTGGAAGCTTTCTTT
TRBJ2-7 | NA | TRBV28 | NA | CANTGTESSYEQYF | TGTGCCAACACCGGGACCGAATCATCCTACGAGCAGTACTTC
TRBJ1-1 | NA | TRBV7-9 | NA | CASKSGATEAFF | TGTGCCAGCAAGTCGGGGGCAACTGAAGCTTTCTTT
TRBJ2-3 | NA | TRBV7-6 | TRBD2 | CASSLEVAGVVPDTQYF | TGTGCCAGCAGCTTAGAGGTAGCGGGAGTCGTCCCAGATACGCAGTATTTT
TRBJ2-1 | many | TRBV6-5 | NA | CASSYSPSKRNNEQFF | TGTGCCAGCAGTTACTCGCCGTCGAAGAGGAACAATGAGCAGTTCTTC
TRBJ2-1 | NA | TRBV19 | TRBD1 | CASSIAGTGGPYNEQFF | TGTGCCAGTAGTATAGCAGGGACAGGGGGTCCCTACAATGAGCAGTTCTTC
TRBJ2-3 | NA | TRBV20-1 | TRBD2 | CSAKWTSGGWRTDTQYF | TGCAGTGCTAAGTGGACGAGCGGGGGGTGGCGCACAGATACGCAGTATTTT
TRBJ2-6 | many | TRBV6-2/TRBV6-3 | NA | CASSLALSGANVLTF | TGTGCCAGCAGTTTAGCACTATCTGGGGCCAACGTCCTGACTTTC
TRBJ2-1 | many | TRBV29-1 | NA | CSVGGRSSYNEQFF | TGCAGCGTTGGGGGACGGAGCTCCTACAATGAGCAGTTCTTC
TRBJ2-5 | NA | TRBV28 | NA | CASSFADRKVETQYF | TGTGCCAGCAGTTTTGCCGACAGGAAGGTAGAGACCCAGTACTTC
TRBJ2-1 | NA | TRBV20-1 | NA | CSAVVGSYNEQFF | TGCAGTGCTGTGGTGGGCTCCTACAATGAGCAGTTCTTC
TRBJ2-7 | few | TRBV28 | TRBD1 | CASSSDGTGGQQYF | TGTGCCAGCAGTTCTGATGGGACAGGGGGCCAGCAGTACTTC
TRBJ2-7 | NA | TRBV28 | TRBD2 | CASEQAGTLYEQYF | TGTGCCAGCGAACAAGCGGGAACCCTCTACGAGCAGTACTTC
TRBJ2-1 | many | TRBV5-1 | NA | CASSLDRGGNEQFF | TGCGCCAGCAGCTTGGACAGGGGAGGGAATGAGCAGTTCTTC
TRBJ1-1 | NA | TRBV7-2 | NA | CASTLDASGRTEAFF | TGTGCCAGCACCCTAGACGCCTCGGGGAGGACTGAAGCTTTCTTT
TRBJ2-7 | few | TRBV7-2 | TRBD2 | CASSLAGGGGVEQYF | TGTGCCAGCAGCTTAGCGGGCGGGGGAGGGGTCGAGCAGTACTTC
TRBJ2-1 | NA | TRBV20-1 | TRBD2 | CSAPTGRGDEQFF | TGCAGTGCCCCAACAGGACGGGGGGATGAGCAGTTCTTC
TRBJ2-1 | NA | TRBV6-2/TRBV6-3 | NA | CASSYTGRREQFF | TGTGCCAGCAGTTACACAGGCCGGCGGGAGCAGTTCTTC
TRBJ2-1 | NA | TRBV3-1 | TRBD1 | CASSPHQGLTGGAYNEQFF | TGTGCCAGCAGCCCACATCAAGGGCTAACAGGGGGCGCCTACAATGAGCAGTTCTTC
TRBJ1-1 | NA | TRBV21-1 | NA | CASSIPDRRSTEAFF | TGTGCCAGCAGCATACCGGACAGAAGATCCACTGAAGCTTTCTTT
TRBJ2-1 | few | TRBV4-2 | TRBD2 | CASSSQMGAGGPNEQFF | TGTGCCAGCAGCTCTCAAATGGGAGCGGGAGGGCCGAATGAGCAGTTCTTC
TRBJ2-6 | NA | TRBV20-1 | NA | CSAREGSNVLTF | TGCAGTGCTAGAGAAGGGAGTAACGTCCTGACTTTC
TRBJ2-5 | NA | TRBV3-1 | NA | CASSQTTGAETQYF | TGTGCCAGCAGCCAAACCACGGGAGCTGAGACCCAGTACTTC
TRBJ2-7 | NA | TRBV5-1 | TRBD1 | CASGVRQGSYEQYF | TGCGCCAGCGGCGTTCGACAGGGCTCCTACGAGCAGTACTTC
TRBJ2-7 | NA | TRBV12-3/TRBV12-4 | TRBD1 | CASRPGQGSYEQYF | TGTGCCAGCAGACCTGGACAGGGTAGCTACGAGCAGTACTTC
TRBJ2-3 | many | TRBV3-1 | NA | CASSHERGTDTQYF | TGTGCCAGCAGCCATGAAAGGGGCACAGATACGCAGTATTTT
TRBJ2-3 | few | TRBV4-3 | NA | CASSPVWGGTDTQYF | TGCGCCAGCAGCCCAGTCTGGGGAGGCACAGATACGCAGTATTTT
TRBJ1-6 | NA | TRBV19 | NA | CASTTRTDSPLHF | TGTGCCAGTACTACCCGGACAGACTCACCCCTCCACTTT
TRBJ2-7 | NA | TRBV27 | NA | CASSFNVKAGLPIYEQYF | TGTGCCAGCAGTTTTAATGTTAAGGCGGGTTTACCCATCTACGAGCAGTACTTC